Sequencing of this T cell receptor beta chain was carried out in a study of T cell responses to AZD1222 COVID-19 vaccine. At the level of the study: Second-dose timings of about 4 or about 12 weeks were pooled. Study-level results: Recipients of AZD1222 seropositive at baseline numbered only five or six. With dominance at 160-218 and 743-854, vaccine-associated CD4 TCRs spanned spike. Most donors were white British and more were female, and clonal diversity was possibly underestimated.

About this clone: Its target is unknown.

Trimming took 0 bases from V and 6 from J, leaving 8 bases between them. The germline CDR1 and CDR2 sequences are LGHNA and YNFKEQ. The CDR3 length is 14 residues. Profiling relied on immunoSEQ multiplex PCR, and the TCRdb table lists in-frame clones only, not all of them. This table has 90,000 to 150,000 clones, roughly nine tenths appearing once. The chain employs TRBV4-2 and TRBJ2-2; no firm D call. The clonotype was recovered from an adult in good health. The sample in question was peripheral blood, obtained on day 0 of AZD1222 vaccination. The CDR3 nucleotides are TGTGCCAGCAGCCAAGAGGGTACGGCCGGGGAGCTGTTTTTT. Translated, it gives CASSQEGTAGELFF.